This T cell receptor beta chain came from a study of blood T cell repertoires in COVID-19. Germline V CDR1 and CDR2: LNHNV, YYDKDF (reference sequence). The CDR3 totals 15 residues. The J segment lost 2 bases and the V segment lost 2 bases, leaving 1 base of the junction unmatched. Profiling relied on immunoSEQ multiplex PCR, and the TCRdb table lists in-frame clones only, not all of them. This table holds about 220,000 clones, about 79% found once. The gene calls are TRBV15 and TRBJ2-1; 9 nucleotides agree with TRBD2. Sequenced: PBMCs or T cells enriched from blood (not recorded which). The sequence was collected from a woman aged 60 to 75 who had recovered from COVID-19. The CDR3 region has the DNA TGTGCCACCAGCAGACTAGCGGGACCCTACAATGAGCAGTTCTTC. Its protein is CATSRLAGPYNEQFF.